These 6 T cell receptor beta chains came from one sample sequenced in a study of identical twins. A single record per CDR3 protein comes from TCRdb applying MiXCR to the 5' RACE reads. The sample includes 250,000 to 300,000 distinct CDR3 sequences, 7.5% to 9.5% of them seen just once. These data were also reused for a study on yellow fever vaccine responses in identical twins.

Sequencing was done on a sample of CD8+ T cells sorted from blood. These receptors all come from a woman younger than 30 in good health.

This clonotype turned up a few times. This rearrangement joins TRBV29-1 to TRBJ2-1, with D perhaps matching TRBD2 (5 bases). The CDR3 runs to 16 residues. V shed 0 bases and J shed 0 bases, with 12 bases lying between them. Per germline, CDR1 SQVTM and CDR2 ANQGSEA. The chain's CDR3 is CSVEDPPGSSYNEQFF. The CDR3 DNA follows: TGCAGCGTTGAAGATCCTCCGGGGAGCTCCTACAATGAGCAGTTCTTC.

This clonotype was counted only a few times. J is TRBJ2-5 and V is TRBV11-2, with TRBD2 matching 8 bases. V lost 4 bases and J lost 5; bases outside the gene matches: 15. Germline V lookup: CDR1 SGHAT, CDR2 FQNNGV. The CDR3 runs to 17 residues. CDR3 sequence: CASSSPLARGGGETQYF. CDR3 coding DNA: TGTGCCAGCAGCTCACCCTTAGCTCGGGGGGGTGGGGAGACCCAGTACTTC. The complete variable domain, with remaining parts taken from reference TRBV11-2 and TRBJ2-5, reads EAGVAQSPRYKIIEKRQSVAFWCNPISGHATLYWYQQILGQGPKLLIQFQNNGVVDDSQLPKDRFSAERLKGVDSTLKIQPAKLEDSAVYLCASSSPLARGGGETQYFGPGTRLLVL.

The V and J genes are TRBV11-2 and TRBJ2-1, with D unresolved. The germline CDR1 and CDR2 sequences are SGHAT and FQNNGV. The CDR3 loop spans 12 amino acids. The V gene lost 0 bases and the J gene lost 10 bases, with 7 bases spanning the gap. CDR3 sequence: CASSLDSPEQFF. As DNA, the CDR3 is TGTGCCAGCAGCTTAGATAGCCCCGAGCAGTTCTTC.

V is TRBV4-1 and J is TRBJ1-2; D is perhaps TRBD1 (6 bases). V shed 0 bases and J shed 14 bases, with 16 bases lying between them. Germline V gene sequence: CDR1 MGHRA, CDR2 YSYEKL. The CDR3 loop spans 13 amino acids. For the CDR3, the DNA is TGCGCCAGCAGCCAAGATGGACAGTTCTTTACAACCTTC. It translates to CASSQDGQFFTTF.

This rearrangement joins TRBV2 to TRBJ2-7; D ambiguous. Trimming shortened V by 1 base and J by 4 bases, and 5 bases separated the two germline ends. The CDR3 runs 12 residues. The germline gives CDR1 SNHLY, CDR2 FYNNEI. The DNA of the CDR3 is TGTGCCAGCAGTGAAGTAAGGTACGAGCAGTACTTC. Amino acids: CASSEVRYEQYF.

This clonotype was counted between two and nine times. The chain recombines TRBV29-1 with TRBJ2-1; weak D call: TRBD1 (6 bases). The V gene's germline CDR1 is SQVTM and CDR2 ANQGSEA. The CDR3 runs 12 residues. V was pared by 5 bases and J by 7 bases, with 12 bases between. The CDR3 region has the DNA TGCAGCGTTAGGACAGAAACAAATGAGCAGTTCTTC. It translates to CSVRTETNEQFF.